Below, 4 T cell receptor beta chains from the same sample are listed, as sequenced in a study of radiation and T cells in renal cell carcinoma. Clones were sequenced by immunoSEQ multiplex PCR, and TCRdb holds only the in-frame ones, with some missing. Of some 130,000 clones in the sample, more than 75% are singletons; the top ten hold more than 5%. Time point defined: blood 2 weeks post-SBRT. The treatment denotes: 15 Gy SBRT to primary tumor, nephrectomy 4 weeks later. This specimen consisted of blood, obtained from a patient whose treatment included radiotherapy and nephrectomy. The receptors were sampled from a woman between 70 and 85 years old with renal cell carcinoma.

A word on this clone: This sample includes further DNA sequences coding for the same CDR3. The V call is TRBV9, the J call TRBJ1-3; TRBD1 is a possible D gene (6 bases). The CDR3 consists of 14 residues. Germline V gene data show CDR1 as SGDLS and CDR2 as YYNGEE. Trimming stripped 5 bases from V and 4 bases from J, with 13 bases between. The CDR3 sequence: CASRATGSGNTIYF. The CDR3 DNA sequence: TGTGCCAGCAGAGCCACAGGGTCAGGAAACACCATATATTTT.

V is TRBV7-2 and J is TRBJ2-7, with D perhaps matching TRBD2 (5 bases). Trimming stripped 0 bases from V and 7 bases from J, with 10 bases between. The germline V gene encodes CDR1 SGHTA and CDR2 FQGNSA. The CDR3 is 13 amino acids. The CDR3 loop reads CASSLASRGEQYF. The DNA for the CDR3 is TGTGCCAGCAGCTTAGCTTCTCGCGGGGAGCAGTACTTC.

Only a few counts were recorded for this clone. V and J are TRBV2 and TRBJ1-1; D unresolved. The CDR3 length is 12 residues. The germline gives CDR1 SNHLY, CDR2 FYNNEI. Trimming cost V 0 bases and J 10 bases, with 9 bases left between them. CDR3 in amino acids: CASSEALQRAFF. CDR3 DNA: TGTGCCAGCAGTGAAGCGCTTCAAAGAGCTTTCTTT.

The chain is built from TRBV5-1 and TRBJ2-2; the D gene is possibly TRBD1 (7 bases). CDR1 is SGHRS and CDR2 is YFSETQ in the germline V gene. Trimming cost V 3 bases and J 3 bases, with 12 bases left between them. The CDR3 totals 15 residues. The CDR3 loop reads CASSSTGEDTGELFF. The CDR3 bases are TGCGCCAGCAGCTCAACAGGGGAGGACACCGGGGAGCTGTTTTTT.